This T cell receptor beta chain was recovered during a study of blood T cell repertoires in COVID-19. Study in general: Sample material is recorded as cDNA or gDNA derived from T cells, B-cell-depleted T cells, or PBMCs.

The CDR3 totals 11 residues. Germline values: CDR1 SGHAT, CDR2 FQNNGV. The V end was cut by 11 bases, the J end by 8 bases, with 15 bases between. Generated by immunoSEQ multiplex PCR, the TCRdb table keeps only in-frame clones and is missing some. The table has some 99,000 clones, 81% seen once. Sequencing was carried out using peripheral blood. The receptor comes from a woman over 75 with acute or convalescent COVID-19. The chain joins TRBV11-2 to TRBJ1-2; D not resolved. CDR3 sequence (DNA): TGTGCCTCCGGGAAGGGTGGGGGCTACACCTTC. The encoded protein is CASGKGGGYTF.